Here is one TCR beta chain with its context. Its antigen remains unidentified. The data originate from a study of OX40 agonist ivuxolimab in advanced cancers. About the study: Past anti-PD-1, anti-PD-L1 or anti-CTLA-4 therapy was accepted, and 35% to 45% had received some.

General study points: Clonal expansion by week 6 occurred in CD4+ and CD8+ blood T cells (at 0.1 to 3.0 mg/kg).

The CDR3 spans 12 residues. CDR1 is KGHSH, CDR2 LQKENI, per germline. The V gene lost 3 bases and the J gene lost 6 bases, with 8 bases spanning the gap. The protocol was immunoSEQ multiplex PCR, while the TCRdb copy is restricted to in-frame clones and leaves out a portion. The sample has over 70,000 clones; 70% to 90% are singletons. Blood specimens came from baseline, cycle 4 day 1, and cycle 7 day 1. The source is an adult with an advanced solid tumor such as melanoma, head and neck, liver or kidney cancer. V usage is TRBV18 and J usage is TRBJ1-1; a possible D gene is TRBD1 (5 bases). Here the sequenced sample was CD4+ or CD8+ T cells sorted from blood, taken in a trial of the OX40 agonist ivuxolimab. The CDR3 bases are TGTGCCAGCTCACCTGGGGCCTCTGAAGCTTTCTTT. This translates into CASSPGASEAFF.